Listed here is a single TCR beta chain. This sample stems from a study of CD8 T cells in Susac syndrome. Bulk CD8+ and CD4+ cells came from magnetic negative isolation; CD8+ TEMRA by FACS. Random hexamers primed reverse transcription of roughly 0.5 to 1 ug RNA. The CDR3 of TCR beta was amplified by immunoSEQ multiplex PCR across 54 Vbeta and 13 Jbeta. Via MiXCR, TCRdb re-called the immunoSEQ multiplex PCR reads, giving one row per CDR3 protein. The data show more than 250,000 distinct CDR3 sequences, around 92% seen once. Sequencing input: CD4+ T cells from PBMCs. This sequence was found in a human donor with multiple sclerosis.

The CDR3 DNA reads as TGTGCCAGCAGCCGGGGGGCCTCGACGGCGAACACTGAAGCTTTCTTT. It codes for CASSRGASTANTEAFF. This sequence joins TRBV7-9 and TRBJ1-1; D perhaps matches TRBD1 (6 bases). Germline V gene lookup returns CDR1 SEHNR and CDR2 FQNEAQ (reference sequence). The CDR3 spans 16 residues. The V end lost 5 bases, the J end lost 1 base, and 17 bases lay between the germline ends.